This TCR beta chain derives from a study of cytomegalovirus exposure and HLA in healthy donors. This CDR3 has 14 residues. CDR1 and CDR2 from the germline V gene are MRHNA and SNTAGT. V was pared by 6 bases and J by 4 bases, with 13 bases between. Method: immunoSEQ multiplex PCR; TCRdb's copy keeps in-frame clones and lacks some. The sample lists tens of thousands of clones, 90% to 95% occurring once. The clonotype was recovered from a man aged 18 to 30 in good health and CMV-seronegative. The sequenced sample was PBMCs. V and J are TRBV6-4 and TRBJ1-5; D perhaps matches TRBD1 (6 bases). CDR3 nucleotides: TGTGCCAGCAGCAGTACCACAGGGAATCAGCCCCAGCATTTT. Its translation is CASSSTTGNQPQHF.